This T cell receptor (beta chain) is from a study of OX40 agonist ivuxolimab in advanced cancers. Overall study context: Two cutaneous melanoma patients and one hepatocellular carcinoma patient, three in all, had partial responses. General study points: Clonal expansion was among the lowest in partial responders at 0.1-3.0 mg/kg, especially CD8+. Compared with CD4+, CD8+ T cells on average had more expanded clones.

Measured with immunoSEQ multiplex PCR; TCRdb has only the in-frame clones, and not every one. The sample consists of fewer than 80,000 clones, approximately 86% of them appearing once. Of note for this clone: Its matching antigen is unknown.

The specimen was CD4+ or CD8+ T cells sorted from blood, collected in a trial of the OX40 agonist ivuxolimab. The TCR originated in an adult with an advanced solid tumor such as melanoma, head and neck, liver or kidney cancer.

CDR3 nucleotides: TGTGCCAGTAGTGACCGGCTGACGATCCTGAAGCTTTTCTTT. Translating gives CASSDRLTILKLFF. The rearrangement links TRBV19 to TRBJ1-1; D unclear. Germline CDR1 and CDR2: LNHDA and SQIVND (reference sequence). Trimming left V 5 bases short and J 13 bases short, with 23 bases between. The CDR3 is 14 amino acids. The full variable domain, in which reference TRBV19 and TRBJ1-1 provide the parts outside the CDR3, is DGGITQSPKYLFRKEGQNVTLSCEQNLNHDAMYWYRQDPGQGLRLIYYSQIVNDFQKGDIAEGYSVSREKKESFPLTVTSAQKNPTAFYLCASSDRLTILKLFFGQGTRLTVV.